This TCR beta chain was sequenced during a study of cytomegalovirus exposure and HLA in healthy donors. The overall study: Among approximately 390 genotyped donors, around 80% fell in the Caucasian-associated ancestry cluster. The study's findings and limits: In presence/absence analyses, roughly uniform sequencing depth across donors was assumed. TCR beta V- and J-gene trimming, according to a later analysis, was linked to a missense DCLRE1C variant.

PCR employed 60 Vbeta and 13 Jbeta primers. As handled by the study authors: Roughly 80 million unique TCR beta chains, roughly 11 million of them shared, were counted by a later analysis. This table comes from immunoSEQ multiplex PCR, and its TCRdb copy is limited to in-frame clones, with some not included. V, J and clone size derive from that table, while D and trimming were established from the DNA sequence. The sample carries hundreds of thousands of clones, 65% to 90% recorded once. A note on this clone: Its antigen is not known.

Input material: PBMCs. The source of this sequence is a girl between 10 and 17 years old in good health and CMV-seronegative.

CDR3 amino acids: CASSSGGSNQPQHF. In DNA, the CDR3 is TGTGCCAGCAGTTCAGGGGGTAGCAATCAGCCCCAGCATTTT. The V gene is TRBV28, the J gene TRBJ1-5; TRBD1 aligns across 7 bases. Unmatched junction bases numbered 0, after V lost 4 bases and J lost 0 bases. The CDR3 sequence is 14 residues long. Germline V gene sequence: CDR1 MDHEN, CDR2 SYDVKM.